This record looks at one T cell receptor beta chain sequence and its context. Its specificity is not known. With survey level as its setting, the immunoSEQ assay was v3.0. This table comes from immunoSEQ multiplex PCR, and its TCRdb copy is limited to in-frame clones, with some not included. The repertoire holds about 26,000 clones, with more than 85% as singletons. The data are from a study of long-term antiretroviral therapy in people with HIV. Broader study findings: Compared with controls, HIV repertoires showed narrower CDR3 length ranges.

The V gene lost 8 bases and the J gene lost 4 bases, with 12 bases spanning the gap. The germline gives CDR1 SNHLY, CDR2 FYNNEI. This CDR3 comprises 13 residues. The chain links TRBV2 to TRBJ1-3; D gene ambiguous. This receptor was obtained from a man aged 35 to 55 with HIV. Sequenced here: unsorted PBMCs, sampled roughly 2.7 years after starting antiretroviral therapy. CDR3: CASGPLGGNTIYF. The CDR3 DNA sequence: TGTGCCAGCGGTCCCTTAGGGGGAAACACCATATATTTT.